The clone carrying this T cell receptor beta chain was found a few times. Its specificity is unknown. Sequencing used immunoSEQ multiplex PCR; TCRdb keeps in-frame clones, though not all of them. The repertoire holds 150,000 to 200,000 clones, with just under 90% as singletons. The CDR3 consists of 15 residues. Germline V gene sequence: CDR1 SGHAT, CDR2 FQNNGV. V was trimmed by 5 bases and J by 5 bases, leaving 16 bases between them. This record comes from a study of T cell responses to AZD1222 COVID-19 vaccine. Study-wide context: Second-dose timings of about 4 or about 12 weeks were pooled.

Findings of the study overall: It should be noted that donors were predominantly white British and more often female, and clonal diversity was possibly underestimated.

This sample comprised peripheral blood, obtained on day 0 of AZD1222 vaccination. V usage is TRBV11-2 and J usage is TRBJ1-5; tentative D call: TRBD1 (6 bases). The sequence was obtained from an adult in good health. The CDR3 reads CASSQQGGGDQPQHF. The CDR3 nucleotides read TGTGCCAGCAGCCAACAGGGAGGAGGGGATCAGCCCCAGCATTTT.